This TCR beta chain came from a study of blood T cell repertoires in COVID-19. For the study at large: Some COVID-19 samples were acute and others convalescent; all came from the United States, Italy and Spain. The cDNA or gDNA used as material had been derived from T cells, B-cell-depleted T cells, or PBMCs.

Per the original methods: Amplification of reference gene primers provided the estimated nucleated cell counts. Profiled with immunoSEQ multiplex PCR; TCRdb holds only in-frame clones, not every one. For V, J and clone size, that table is used; D and trimming come from the DNA. The sample holds under 200,000 clones; roughly nine tenths are singletons and the top ten take roughly 7%. CDR3 size: 16 residues. V was pared by 2 bases and J by 2 bases, with 13 bases between. Germline V lookup: CDR1 SGHNT, CDR2 YYREEE (reference sequence). The sample taken for sequencing was PBMCs or T cells enriched from blood (not recorded which). The clonotype originates from a woman aged 50 to 60 who had recovered from COVID-19. This chain joins TRBV5-4 and TRBJ2-2, with a weak D call TRBD1 (5 bases). CDR3 sequence (DNA): TGTGCCAGCAGCTTAAATAGGGGTGCCAACACCGGGGAGCTGTTTTTT. It encodes CASSLNRGANTGELFF.